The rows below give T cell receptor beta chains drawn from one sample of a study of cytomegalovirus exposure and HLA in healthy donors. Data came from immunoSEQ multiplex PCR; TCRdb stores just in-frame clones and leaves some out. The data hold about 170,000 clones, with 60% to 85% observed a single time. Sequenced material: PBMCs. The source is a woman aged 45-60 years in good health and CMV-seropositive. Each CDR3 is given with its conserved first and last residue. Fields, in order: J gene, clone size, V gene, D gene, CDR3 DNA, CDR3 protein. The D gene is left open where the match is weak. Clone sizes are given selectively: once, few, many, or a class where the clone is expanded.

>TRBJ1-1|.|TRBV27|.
TGTGCCAGCAGCCAGCAGGCGATGAACACTGAAGCTTTCTTT
CASSQQAMNTEAFF
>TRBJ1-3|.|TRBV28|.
TGTGCCAGCAGCTCTTCGAACACCATATATTTT
CASSSSNTIYF
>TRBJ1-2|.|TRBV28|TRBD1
TGTGCCAGTTCTCTCGCCGGGACAGGAGGCTATGGCTACACCTTC
CASSLAGTGGYGYTF
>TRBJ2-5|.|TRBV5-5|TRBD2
TGTGCCAGCAGCTTGGCCGGGTTGACTAGCGGGGGCGTGGAAGAGACCCAGTACTTC
CASSLAGLTSGGVEETQYF
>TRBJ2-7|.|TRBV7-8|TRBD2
TGTGCCAGCAGCCCCCGGGGGGGCTCCTACGAGCAGTACTTC
CASSPRGGSYEQYF
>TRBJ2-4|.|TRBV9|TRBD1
TGTGCCAGCAGCCAGAGGACAGGCACCAAAAACATTCAGTACTTC
CASSQRTGTKNIQYF
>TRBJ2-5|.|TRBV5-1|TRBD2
TGCGCCAGCAGGTGGGACCAACTAGCGGCAGAGACCCAGTACTTC
CASRWDQLAAETQYF
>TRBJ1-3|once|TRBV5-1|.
TGCGCCAGCAGCTTGGCCAGCGGCTCTGGAAACACCATATATTTT
CASSLASGSGNTIYF
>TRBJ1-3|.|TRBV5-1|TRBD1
TGCGCCAGCAGCTTGAACCCACTGACAGGGAATACTGGAAACACCATATATTTT
CASSLNPLTGNTGNTIYF
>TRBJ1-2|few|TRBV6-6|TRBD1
TGTGCCAGCAGTTACTCGAGGGACAGAGACTACACCTTC
CASSYSRDRDYTF
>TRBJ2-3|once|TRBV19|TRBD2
TGTGCCAGTAGTATAACTAGCGCGGGTGTGGAAACAGATACGCAGTATTTT
CASSITSAGVETDTQYF
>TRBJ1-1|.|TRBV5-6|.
TGTGCCAGCAGCTTAAACGGGGTCGACGCTTTCTTT
CASSLNGVDAFF
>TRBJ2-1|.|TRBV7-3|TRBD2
TGTGCCAGCAGCTTAATGAGCGGGGGTTACAATGAGCAGTTCTTC
CASSLMSGGYNEQFF
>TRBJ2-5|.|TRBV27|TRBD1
TGTGCCAGCAGTACCGGGACAGGGCGGACCCAGTACTTC
CASSTGTGRTQYF
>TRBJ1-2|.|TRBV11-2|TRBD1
TGTGCCAGCAGCCCCTGGGACAGACCTAACTATGGCTACACCTTC
CASSPWDRPNYGYTF
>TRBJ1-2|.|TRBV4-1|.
TGCGCCAGCAGCCAAGTGACAGGATTCGTGGGCTACACCTTC
CASSQVTGFVGYTF
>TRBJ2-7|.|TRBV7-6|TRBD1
TGTGCCAGCAGCCCCTCGACAGGGGCAATCTACGAGCAGTACTTC
CASSPSTGAIYEQYF
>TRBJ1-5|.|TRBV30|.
TGTGCCTGGAGTACGGGTAATCGCAATCAGCCCCAGCATTTT
CAWSTGNRNQPQHF
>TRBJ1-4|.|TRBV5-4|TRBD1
TGTGCCAGCAGCTTGGCAGGGGGTGATGAAAAACTGTTTTTT
CASSLAGGDEKLFF
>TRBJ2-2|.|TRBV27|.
TGTGCCAGCAGTTTATCTACAGGGAACACCGGGGAGCTGTTTTTT
CASSLSTGNTGELFF
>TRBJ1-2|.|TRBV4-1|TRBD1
TGCGCCAGCAGCCACCTAACAGGGGGATATGGCTACACCTTC
CASSHLTGGYGYTF
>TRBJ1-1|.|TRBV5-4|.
TGTGCCAGCAGCTTGGGAGGCGGGGGGTTGACTGAAGCTTTCTTT
CASSLGGGGLTEAFF